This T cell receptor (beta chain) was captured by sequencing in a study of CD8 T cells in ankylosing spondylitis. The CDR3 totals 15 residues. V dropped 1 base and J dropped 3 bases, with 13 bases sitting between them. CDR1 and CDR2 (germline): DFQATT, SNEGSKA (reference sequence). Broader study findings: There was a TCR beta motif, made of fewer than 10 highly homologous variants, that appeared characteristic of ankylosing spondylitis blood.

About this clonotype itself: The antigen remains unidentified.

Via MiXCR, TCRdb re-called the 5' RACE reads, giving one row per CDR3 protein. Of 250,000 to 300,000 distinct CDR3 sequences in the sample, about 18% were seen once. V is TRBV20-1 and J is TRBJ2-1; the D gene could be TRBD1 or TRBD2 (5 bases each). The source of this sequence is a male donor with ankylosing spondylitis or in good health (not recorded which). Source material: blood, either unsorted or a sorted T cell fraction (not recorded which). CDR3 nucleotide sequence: TGCAGTGCTAGAGCTTACGGGACCGACTACAATGAGCAGTTCTTC. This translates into CSARAYGTDYNEQFF.